Below, 3 T cell receptor beta chains from the same sample are listed, as sequenced in a study of shared clonotypes between healthy human individuals. Measured with immunoSEQ multiplex PCR; TCRdb has only the in-frame clones, and not every one. Counted here are 730,000 or so clones, about 78% occurring once; the ten biggest clones make up less than 2%. Sample: memory CD4+ T cells sorted from blood. Documented subset: CD45RA-negative fraction. The receptor set was obtained from a woman younger than 45 in good health.

This chain joins TRBV6-6 and TRBJ2-2, with unresolved D. The CDR3 sequence is 15 residues long. The V end lost 5 bases, the J end lost 2 bases, and 12 bases lay between the germline ends. The germline V gene encodes CDR1 MNHNY and CDR2 SVGAGI (reference sequence). In DNA form, the CDR3 reads TGTGCCAGCAGTCCCTTTTTTGGCAACACCGGGGAGCTGTTTTTT. Protein: CASSPFFGNTGELFF.

V gene TRBV27 combines with J gene TRBJ1-4; 7 bases line up with TRBD1. This CDR3 contains 13 residues. V lost 8 bases to trimming and J lost 5 bases; unmatched junction nucleotides: 5. CDR1 is MNHEY and CDR2 is SMNVEV in the germline V gene (reference sequence). The CDR3 nucleotides read TGTGCCAGCGGGGAAGGGGGCAATGAAAAACTGTTTTTT. It encodes CASGEGGNEKLFF.

The chain couples TRBV28 to TRBJ1-2; 8 positions agree with TRBD1. Trimming cost V 5 bases and J 8 bases; bases outside gene matches: 4. In germline, CDR1 is MDHEN, CDR2 SYDVKM. The CDR3 is 12 residues long. The CDR3 DNA sequence: TGTGCCAGCAGTATTAGGGACAGGGGCTACACCTTC. Its translation is CASSIRDRGYTF.